This is a list of T cell receptor beta chains from one sample in a study of blood T cell repertoires in COVID-19. TCRdb's copy holds only in-frame clones and misses some; the assay was immunoSEQ multiplex PCR. In the table there are roughly 130,000 clones, about 80% of which are singletons. The specimen was peripheral blood. The receptors shown here come from a middle-aged man with active or convalescent COVID-19. Both conserved end residues are part of each CDR3. D genes are given only for firm matches. The size entry is marked missing in some rows and otherwise reads once, few, many or a size class.

j_gene | abundance | d_gene | v_gene | CDR3nt | CDR3aa
TRBJ2-2 | . | . | TRBV5-1 | TGCGCCACCAACCCGGACAGGAACACCGGGGAGCTGTTTTTT | CATNPDRNTGELFF
TRBJ2-7 | . | . | TRBV9 | TGTGCCAGCAGCGTAGCGGAGACAGGAACCTACGAGCAGTACTTC | CASSVAETGTYEQYF
TRBJ1-3 | . | TRBD1 | TRBV25-1 | TGTGCCAGCAGGGGACAGGACCCCGGAAACACCATATATTTT | CASRGQDPGNTIYF
TRBJ1-5 | . | . | TRBV6-6 | TGTGCCAGCAGGGAGAATCAGCCCCAGCATTTT | CASRENQPQHF
TRBJ1-6 | once | . | TRBV12-3/TRBV12-4 | TGTGCCAGCAGTTACAGGGCTTCACCCCTCCACTTT | CASSYRASPLHF
TRBJ2-7 | once | . | TRBV18 | TGTGCCAGCTCACCAGTCGGGTCGATCTACGAGCAGTACTTC | CASSPVGSIYEQYF
TRBJ1-5 | . | . | TRBV18 | TGTGCCAGCTCGTCAGGGACTGGCAATCAGCCCCAGCATTTT | CASSSGTGNQPQHF
TRBJ2-3 | . | TRBD2 | TRBV7-2 | TGTGCCAGCAGCTTAGACTCGCGGGGGTTCAGCACAGATACGCAGTATTTT | CASSLDSRGFSTDTQYF
TRBJ2-2 | . | TRBD1 | TRBV4-2 | TGTGCCAGCAGCCAAGATCGAAAGAGGGGGCATCCCGGGGAGCTGTTTTTT | CASSQDRKRGHPGELFF
TRBJ1-6 | . | . | TRBV18 | TGTGCCAGCTCACCACTCACAGGCTATAATTCACCCCTCCACTTT | CASSPLTGYNSPLHF
TRBJ1-3 | . | . | TRBV6-5 | TGTGCCAGCGAGACACAAACCTCTGGAAACACCATATATTTT | CASETQTSGNTIYF
TRBJ2-1 | . | TRBD2 | TRBV10-3 | TGTGCCATCAGTAGGGAGGGACGGGAGCAGTTCTTC | CAISREGREQFF